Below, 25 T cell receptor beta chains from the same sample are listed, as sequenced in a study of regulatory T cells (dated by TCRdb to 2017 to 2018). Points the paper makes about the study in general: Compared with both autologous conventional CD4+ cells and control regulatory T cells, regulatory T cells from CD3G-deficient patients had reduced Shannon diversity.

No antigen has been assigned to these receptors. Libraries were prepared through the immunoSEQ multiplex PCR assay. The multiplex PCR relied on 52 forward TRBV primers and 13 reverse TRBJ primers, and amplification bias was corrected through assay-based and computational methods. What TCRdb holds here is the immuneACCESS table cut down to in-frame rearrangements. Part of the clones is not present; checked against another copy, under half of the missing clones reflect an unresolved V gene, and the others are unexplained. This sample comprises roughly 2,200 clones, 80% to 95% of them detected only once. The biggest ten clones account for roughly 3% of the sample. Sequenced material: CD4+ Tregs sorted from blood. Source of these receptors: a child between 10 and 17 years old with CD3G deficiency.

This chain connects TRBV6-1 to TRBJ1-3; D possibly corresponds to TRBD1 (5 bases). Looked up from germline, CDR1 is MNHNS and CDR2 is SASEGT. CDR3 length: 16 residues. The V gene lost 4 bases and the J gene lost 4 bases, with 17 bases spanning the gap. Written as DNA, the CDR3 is TGTGCCAGCAGTGTGGGGCAGGGTGGACGCGGAAACACCATATATTTT. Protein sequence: CASSVGQGGRGNTIYF.

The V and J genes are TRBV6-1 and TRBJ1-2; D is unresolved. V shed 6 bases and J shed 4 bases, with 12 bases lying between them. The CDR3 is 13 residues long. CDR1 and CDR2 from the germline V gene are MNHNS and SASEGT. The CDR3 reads CASRRTSSYGYTF. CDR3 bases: TGTGCCAGCAGGCGCACCTCATCCTATGGCTACACCTTC.

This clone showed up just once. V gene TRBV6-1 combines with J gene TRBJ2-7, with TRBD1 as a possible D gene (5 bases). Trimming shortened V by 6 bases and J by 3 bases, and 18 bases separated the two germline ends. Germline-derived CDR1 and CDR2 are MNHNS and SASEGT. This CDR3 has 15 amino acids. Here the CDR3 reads CASRTTGKGSYEQYF. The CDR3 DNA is TGTGCCAGCAGAACTACAGGTAAAGGAAGCTACGAGCAGTACTTC.

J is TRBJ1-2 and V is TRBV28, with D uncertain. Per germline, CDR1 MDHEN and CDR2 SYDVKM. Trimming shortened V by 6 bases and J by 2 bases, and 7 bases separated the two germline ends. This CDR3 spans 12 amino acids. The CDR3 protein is CASRDWNYGYTF. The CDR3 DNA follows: TGTGCCAGCAGGGATTGGAACTATGGCTACACCTTC.

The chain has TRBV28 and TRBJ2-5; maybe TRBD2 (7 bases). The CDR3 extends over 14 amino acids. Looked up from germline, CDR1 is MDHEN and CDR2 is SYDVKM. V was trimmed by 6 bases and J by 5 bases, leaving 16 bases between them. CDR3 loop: CASSRTGGRETQYF. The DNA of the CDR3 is TGTGCCAGCAGCCGTACGGGGGGCCGGGAGACCCAGTACTTC.

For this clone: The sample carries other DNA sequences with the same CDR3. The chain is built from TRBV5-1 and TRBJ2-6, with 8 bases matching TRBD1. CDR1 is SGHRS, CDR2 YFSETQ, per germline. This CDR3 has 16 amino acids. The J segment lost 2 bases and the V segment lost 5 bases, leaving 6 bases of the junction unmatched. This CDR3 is CASSPGQEAGANVLTF. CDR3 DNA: TGCGCCAGCAGTCCGGGACAGGAGGCTGGGGCCAACGTCCTGACTTTC.

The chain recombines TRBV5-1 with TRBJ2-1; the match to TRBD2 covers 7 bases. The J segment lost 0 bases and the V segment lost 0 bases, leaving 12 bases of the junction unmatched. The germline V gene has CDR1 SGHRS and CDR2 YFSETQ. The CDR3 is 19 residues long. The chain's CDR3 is CASSLDPSGVPSSYNEQFF. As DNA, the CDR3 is TGCGCCAGCAGCTTGGATCCTAGCGGCGTTCCCAGCTCCTACAATGAGCAGTTCTTC.

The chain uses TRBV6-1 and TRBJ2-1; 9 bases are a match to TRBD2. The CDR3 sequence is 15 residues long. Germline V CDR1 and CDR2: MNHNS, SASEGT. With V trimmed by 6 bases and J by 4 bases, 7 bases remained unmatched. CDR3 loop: CASRGGGRAYNEQFF. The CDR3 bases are TGTGCCAGCAGGGGCGGCGGGAGGGCTTACAATGAGCAGTTCTTC.

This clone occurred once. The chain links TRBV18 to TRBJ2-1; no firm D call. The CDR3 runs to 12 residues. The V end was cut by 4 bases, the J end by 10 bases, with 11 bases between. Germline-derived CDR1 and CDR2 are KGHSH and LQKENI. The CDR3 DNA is TGTGCCAGCTCACTGTACAGAGAGGAGCAGTTCTTC. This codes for CASSLYREEQFF.

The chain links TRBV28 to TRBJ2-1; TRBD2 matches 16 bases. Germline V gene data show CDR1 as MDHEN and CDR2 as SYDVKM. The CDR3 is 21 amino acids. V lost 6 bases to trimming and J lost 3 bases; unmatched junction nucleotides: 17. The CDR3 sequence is CASSNTGTSGRARRGYNEQFF. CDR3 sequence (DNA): TGTGCCAGCAGCAATACCGGGACTAGCGGGAGGGCTAGACGGGGCTACAATGAGCAGTTCTTC.

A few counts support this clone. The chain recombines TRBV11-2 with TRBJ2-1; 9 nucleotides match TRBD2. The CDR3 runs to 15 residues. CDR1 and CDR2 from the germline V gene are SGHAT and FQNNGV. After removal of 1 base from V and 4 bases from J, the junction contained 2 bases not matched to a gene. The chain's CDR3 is CASSLASGKYNEQFF. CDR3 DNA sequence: TGTGCCAGCAGCTTAGCTAGCGGGAAATACAATGAGCAGTTCTTC. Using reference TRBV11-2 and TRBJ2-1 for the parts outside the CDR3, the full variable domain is EAGVAQSPRYKIIEKRQSVAFWCNPISGHATLYWYQQILGQGPKLLIQFQNNGVVDDSQLPKDRFSAERLKGVDSTLKIQPAKLEDSAVYLCASSLASGKYNEQFFGPGTRLTVL.

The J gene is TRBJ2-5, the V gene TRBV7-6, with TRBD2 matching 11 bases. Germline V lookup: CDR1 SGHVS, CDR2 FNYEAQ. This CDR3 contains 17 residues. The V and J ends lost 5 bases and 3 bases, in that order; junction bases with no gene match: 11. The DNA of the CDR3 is TGTGCCAGCAGCCAACTAGCGGGAGAAGGAGTCAAAGAGACCCAGTACTTC. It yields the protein CASSQLAGEGVKETQYF.

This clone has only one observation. This CDR3 is CASSLGAGNNYGYTF. The CDR3, as DNA: TGCGCCAGCAGCTTGGGCGCAGGGAATAACTATGGCTACACCTTC. The chain employs TRBV5-1 and TRBJ1-2, with D possibly TRBD1 on 5 matching bases. Trimming left V 0 bases short and J 1 base short, with 10 bases between. Per the germline V gene, CDR1 is SGHRS and CDR2 is YFSETQ. This CDR3 is 15 amino acids long.

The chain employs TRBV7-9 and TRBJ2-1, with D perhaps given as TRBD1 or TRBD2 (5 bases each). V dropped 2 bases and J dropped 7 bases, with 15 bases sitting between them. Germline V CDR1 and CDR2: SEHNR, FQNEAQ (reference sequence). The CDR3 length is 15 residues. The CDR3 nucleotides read TGTGCCAGCAGCTTACGGGGCGACCCACGGAATGAGCAGTTCTTC. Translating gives CASSLRGDPRNEQFF.

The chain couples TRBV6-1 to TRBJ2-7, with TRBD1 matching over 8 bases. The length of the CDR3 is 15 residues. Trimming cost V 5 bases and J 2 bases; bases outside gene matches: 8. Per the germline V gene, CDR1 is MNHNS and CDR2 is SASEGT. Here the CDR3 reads CASSPRAGGTYEQYF. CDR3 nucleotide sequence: TGTGCCAGCAGTCCCAGGGCAGGGGGCACCTACGAGCAGTACTTC.

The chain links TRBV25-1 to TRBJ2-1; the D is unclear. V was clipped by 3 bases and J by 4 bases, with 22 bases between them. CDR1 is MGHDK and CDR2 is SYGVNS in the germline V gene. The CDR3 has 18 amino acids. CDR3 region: CASSDSLAPLFQYNEQFF. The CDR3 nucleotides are TGTGCCAGCAGTGATTCCCTTGCTCCCTTGTTCCAATACAATGAGCAGTTCTTC.

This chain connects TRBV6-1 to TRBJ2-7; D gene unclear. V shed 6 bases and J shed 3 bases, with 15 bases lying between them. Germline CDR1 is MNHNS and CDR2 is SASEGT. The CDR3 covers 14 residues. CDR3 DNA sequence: TGTGCCAGCAGGGACCAGAATAGAGTCTACGAGCAGTACTTC. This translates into CASRDQNRVYEQYF.

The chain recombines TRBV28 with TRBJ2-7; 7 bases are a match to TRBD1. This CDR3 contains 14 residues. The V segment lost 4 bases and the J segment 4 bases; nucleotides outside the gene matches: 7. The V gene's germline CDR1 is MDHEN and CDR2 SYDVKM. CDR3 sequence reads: CASSSPHRGYEQYF. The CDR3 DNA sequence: TGTGCCAGCAGTTCGCCCCACAGGGGATACGAGCAGTACTTC.

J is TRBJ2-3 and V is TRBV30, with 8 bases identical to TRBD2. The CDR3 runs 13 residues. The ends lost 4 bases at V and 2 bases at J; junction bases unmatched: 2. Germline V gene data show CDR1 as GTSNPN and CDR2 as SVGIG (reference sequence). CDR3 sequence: CAWNSGATDTQYF. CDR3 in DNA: TGTGCCTGGAATAGCGGGGCCACAGATACGCAGTATTTT.

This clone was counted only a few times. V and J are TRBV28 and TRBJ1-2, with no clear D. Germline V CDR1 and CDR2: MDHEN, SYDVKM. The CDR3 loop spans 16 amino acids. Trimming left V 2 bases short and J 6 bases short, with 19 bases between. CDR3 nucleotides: TGTGCCAGCAGTTTAGCCCTCCGGCGGGGAGAGGATGGCTACACCTTC. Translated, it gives CASSLALRRGEDGYTF.

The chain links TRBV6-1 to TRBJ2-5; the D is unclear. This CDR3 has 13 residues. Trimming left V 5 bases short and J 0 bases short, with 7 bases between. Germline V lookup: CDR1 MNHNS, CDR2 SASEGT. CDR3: CASSRTYQETQYF. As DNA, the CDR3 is TGTGCCAGCAGTCGGACGTACCAAGAGACCCAGTACTTC.

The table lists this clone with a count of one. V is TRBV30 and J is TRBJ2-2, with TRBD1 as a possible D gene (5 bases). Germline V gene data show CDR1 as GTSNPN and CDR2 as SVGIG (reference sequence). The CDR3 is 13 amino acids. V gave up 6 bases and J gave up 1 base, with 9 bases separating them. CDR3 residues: CACQGENTGELFF. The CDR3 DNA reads TGTGCCTGCCAGGGCGAGAACACCGGGGAGCTGTTTTTT.

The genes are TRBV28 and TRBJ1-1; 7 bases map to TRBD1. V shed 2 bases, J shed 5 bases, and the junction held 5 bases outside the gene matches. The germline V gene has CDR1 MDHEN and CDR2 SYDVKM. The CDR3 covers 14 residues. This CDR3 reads CASSLRQGRTEAFF. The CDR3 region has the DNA TGTGCCAGCAGTTTACGACAGGGAAGGACTGAAGCTTTCTTT.

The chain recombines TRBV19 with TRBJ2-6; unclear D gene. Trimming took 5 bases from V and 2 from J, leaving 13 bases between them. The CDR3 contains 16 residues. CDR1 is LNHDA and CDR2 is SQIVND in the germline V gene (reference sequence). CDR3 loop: CASSGLSGAGANVLTF. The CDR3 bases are TGTGCCAGTAGTGGTTTGAGTGGGGCTGGGGCCAACGTCCTGACTTTC.

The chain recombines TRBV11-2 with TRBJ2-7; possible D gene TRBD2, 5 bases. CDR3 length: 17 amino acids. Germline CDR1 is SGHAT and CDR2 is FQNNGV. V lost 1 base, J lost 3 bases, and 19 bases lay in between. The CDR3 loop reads CASSLGRLGSGFYEQYF. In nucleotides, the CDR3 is TGTGCCAGCAGCTTAGGGAGGCTAGGGAGTGGATTCTACGAGCAGTACTTC.